This TCR beta chain was sequenced for a study of early T cells in non-severe SARS-CoV-2 infection. As for the study in general: From unsorted whole blood, bulk RNA was sequenced, and the chains remained unpaired.

TCRdb reprocessed the 5' RACE reads with MiXCR, giving one entry per CDR3 protein. The table has 30,000 to 40,000 distinct CDR3 sequences, roughly 6.8% seen once; the top ten hold approximately 24%. This clonotype came up many times. The CDR3 totals 13 residues. V dropped 6 bases and J dropped 7; count of bases not matched to a gene: 5. The chain is built from TRBV12-3 or TRBV12-4 and TRBJ1-4, with 7 nucleotides matching TRBD1. The sequencing here drew on whole blood, taken at baseline. This clonotype originated in an adult who was a healthcare worker with PCR-confirmed SARS-CoV-2 infection or an uninfected control (not recorded which). In DNA form, the CDR3 reads TGTGCCAGCAGCGTATGGACAGGTGAAAAACTGTTTTTT. This codes for CASSVWTGEKLFF.